Reported below is one T cell receptor (beta chain). The PCR used 60 Vbeta and 13 Jbeta primers. Assay: immunoSEQ multiplex PCR; the TCRdb copy retains only in-frame clones and omits some. There are tens of thousands of clones in the sample; roughly 78% occur only once, and roughly a tenth lies in the top ten. This sample is drawn from a study of cytomegalovirus exposure and HLA in healthy donors. The length of the CDR3 is 17 residues. The germline V and J ends were trimmed by 2 bases and 2 bases, with 16 bases remaining between them. Germline lookup yields CDR1 SGHTA and CDR2 FQGNSA. The V and J genes are TRBV7-2 and TRBJ2-1; a weak D match, TRBD2 (6 bases). Sequenced sample: PBMCs. The receptor was isolated from a man in his forties in good health and CMV-seronegative. CDR3 in DNA: TGTGCCAGCAGCTTAAACCAACTAGCAGTCGCCTACAATGAGCAGTTCTTC. This sequence encodes CASSLNQLAVAYNEQFF.